The 18 T cell receptor beta chains presented below share a single source sample, sequenced in a study of blood T cells in healthy people across ages. Together with a sample-barcoded 5' primer, a J-beta primer mix was included in a second PCR lasting about 7 to 11 cycles. TCRdb reprocessed the 5' RACE reads via MiXCR and lists one record per CDR3 protein. The table has 590,000 or so distinct CDR3 sequences, approximately 30% seen once. Sequencing was done on a sample of blood. The receptors derive from a woman of 80 years or more in good health.

As to this clonotype: One end of the junction varies from germline; a read error may be responsible. DNA for the CDR3: TGCAGTGCCCCCCGGGGGGCCGGCTACGAGCAGCACTTC. Translating it yields CSAPRGAGYEQHF. This sequence joins TRBV20-1 and TRBJ2-7, with D possibly matching TRBD2 (7 bases). This CDR3 region has 13 residues. The germline gives CDR1 DFQATT, CDR2 SNEGSKA (reference sequence).

Only a few counts were recorded for this clonotype. A much larger clone differs by one base, so this may be a read error. The chain is built from TRBV5-1 and TRBJ2-1, with 7 bases identical to TRBD2. The J call is doubtful: the DNA matches TRBJ2-7 better. Germline loops: CDR1 SGHRS, CDR2 YFSETQ. This CDR3 is 15 amino acids long. The CDR3 is CATREGGSSYNEQYF. The CDR3 region has the DNA TGCGCCACCAGGGAGGGCGGGAGCTCCTACAATGAGCAGTACTTC.

This clonotype was detected ten times or more. CDR3 protein: CASSGTATDTQYF. The CDR3 DNA follows: TGTGCCAGCAGTGGGACAGCCACAGATACGCAGTATTTT. The chain recombines TRBV12-3 or TRBV12-4 with TRBJ2-3, with 7 bases identical to TRBD1. The J segment lost 2 bases and the V segment lost 5 bases, leaving 1 base of the junction unmatched. This CDR3 is built from 13 residues.

This clonotype was seen at least ten times. The chain uses TRBV3-1 and TRBJ2-7; 12 positions match TRBD1. Germline V gene lookup returns CDR1 LGHDT and CDR2 YNNKEL (reference sequence). The ends lost 0 bases at V and 4 bases at J; junction bases unmatched: 4. The CDR3 spans 16 residues. The CDR3 coding sequence is TGTGCCAGCAGCCAAGAAGGGACAGGGGGCCCTTACGAGCAGTACTTC. It yields the protein CASSQEGTGGPYEQYF.

Regarding this clonotype: A much bigger clone sits one base away, suggesting this may be a read error. The chain employs TRBV7-2 and TRBJ1-5; D uncertain. The CDR3 totals 15 residues. Germline CDR1 is SGHTA and CDR2 is FQGNSA. The CDR3 DNA sequence: TGTGCCGGCAGCTCCACCGGCCTCCCGGATCAGCCCCAGCATTTT. Its protein product is CAGSSTGLPDQPQHF. The variable domain in full, completed from reference TRBV7-2 and TRBJ1-5, reads GAGVSQSPSNKVTEKGKDVELRCDPISGHTALYWYRQSLGQGLEFLIYFQGNSAPDKSGLPSDRFSAERTGGSVSTLTIQRTQQEDSAVYLCAGSSTGLPDQPQHFGDGTRLSIL.

The V and J genes are TRBV11-2 and TRBJ2-1; 9 bases map to TRBD2. CDR3 length equals 15 residues. CDR1 is SGHAT and CDR2 is FQNNGV in the germline V gene. With 4 bases clipped from V and 8 bases from J, the junction kept 9 bases outside the gene matches. CDR3 nucleotides: TGTGCCAGCAGCTCCTTGGCGGGGGGGCCCCATGAGCAGTTCTTC. Encoded protein: CASSSLAGGPHEQFF. The full variable domain, in which reference TRBV11-2 and TRBJ2-1 provide the parts outside the CDR3, is EAGVAQSPRYKIIEKRQSVAFWCNPISGHATLYWYQQILGQGPKLLIQFQNNGVVDDSQLPKDRFSAERLKGVDSTLKIQPAKLEDSAVYLCASSSLAGGPHEQFFGPGTRLTVL.

This clonotype was recorded many times. The rearrangement joins TRBV20-1 to TRBJ2-3, with 9 positions matching TRBD2. V gave up 0 bases and J gave up 5 bases; unmatched junction bases: 9. The CDR3 has 16 amino acids. The germline V gene encodes CDR1 DFQATT and CDR2 SNEGSKA (reference sequence). The DNA of the CDR3 is TGCAGTGCTAGAGATGCCCAGCGGGGGGTGGTAGATACGCAGTATTTT. It encodes CSARDAQRGVVDTQYF.

The chain is built from TRBV29-1 and TRBJ1-1, with D possibly TRBD1 on 5 matching bases. The V end lost 7 bases, the J end lost 6 bases, and 15 bases lay between the germline ends. The CDR3 spans 12 residues. The germline CDR1 and CDR2 sequences are SQVTM and ANQGSEA. Here the CDR3 reads CSAGRGIPEAFF. For the CDR3, the DNA is TGCAGCGCCGGACGGGGGATACCTGAAGCTTTCTTT. The entire variable domain, with the rest obtained from reference TRBV29-1 and TRBJ1-1, is as follows: SAVISQKPSRDICQRGTSLTIQCQVDSQVTMMFWYRQQPGQSLTLIATANQGSEATYESGFVIDKFPISRPNLTFSTLTVSNMSPEDSSIYLCSAGRGIPEAFFGQGTRLTVV.

V usage is TRBV7-9 and J usage is TRBJ1-1; D possibly corresponds to TRBD1 (5 bases). The CDR3 extends over 15 amino acids. The V gene's germline CDR1 is SEHNR and CDR2 FQNEAQ (reference sequence). The V end lost 5 bases, the J end lost 3 bases, and 16 bases lay between the germline ends. CDR3 amino acids: CASSLGEGWDTEAFF. CDR3 DNA: TGTGCCAGCAGCCTAGGGGAGGGATGGGACACTGAAGCTTTCTTT.

This clonotype was picked up many times. The chain links TRBV29-1 to TRBJ1-1; the D is unclear. Per germline, CDR1 SQVTM and CDR2 ANQGSEA. Trimming cost V 4 bases and J 4 bases, with 7 bases left between them. This CDR3 has 11 amino acids. CDR3 protein: CSVGLGTEAFF. In DNA, the CDR3 is TGCAGCGTTGGGTTGGGCACTGAAGCTTTCTTT. The full variable domain, in which reference TRBV29-1 and TRBJ1-1 provide the parts outside the CDR3, is SAVISQKPSRDICQRGTSLTIQCQVDSQVTMMFWYRQQPGQSLTLIATANQGSEATYESGFVIDKFPISRPNLTFSTLTVSNMSPEDSSIYLCSVGLGTEAFFGQGTRLTVV.

Comments on this clonotype: A much larger clone differs by one base, so this may be a read error. The V gene is TRBV27, the J gene TRBJ2-5; TRBD2 aligns across 8 bases. The CDR3 has 15 amino acids. Germline-derived CDR1 and CDR2 are MNHEY and SMNVEV (reference sequence). Losses at the gene ends were 4 bases for V and 11 bases for J; bases not matched to a gene: 15. CDR3 nucleotides: TGTGCCAGCAGTTCCCGGACTAGCCTGGGCAATGAGCAGTACTTC. Translating it yields CASSSRTSLGNEQYF.

This clonotype was recorded many times. The J gene is TRBJ1-2, the V gene TRBV5-1; weak D call: TRBD1 (6 bases). Trimming left V 1 base short and J 5 bases short, with 12 bases between. The CDR3 loop spans 14 amino acids. Per the germline V gene, CDR1 is SGHRS and CDR2 is YFSETQ. The CDR3 bases are TGCGCCAGCAGCTTGTCTGGACAGAAATATGGCTACACCTTC. Its translation is CASSLSGQKYGYTF. Variable domain in full (rest from reference TRBV5-1 and TRBJ1-2): KAGVTQTPRYLIKTRGQQVTLSCSPISGHRSVSWYQQTPGQGLQFLFEYFSETQRNKGNFPGRFSGRQFSNSRSEMNVSTLELGDSALYLCASSLSGQKYGYTFGSGTRLTVV.

Concerning this clonotype itself: Relative to the germline gene, one junction end is altered; a read error may explain this. The V call is TRBV12-3 or TRBV12-4, the J call TRBJ2-1, with 7 bases that match TRBD1. The CDR3 is made up of 14 amino acids. DNA for the CDR3: TGTGCCGGCAGTACCGGGACAGAGCAAGAGACCCAGTTCTTC. Its translation: CAGSTGTEQETQFF.

The gene calls are TRBV4-2 and TRBJ2-3, with 11 bases that match TRBD2. The CDR3 runs 19 residues. Germline V gene data show CDR1 as LGHNA and CDR2 as YNFKEQ. V dropped 1 base and J dropped 1; count of bases not matched to a gene: 10. Here the CDR3 DNA reads TGTGCCAGCAGCCAAGCCCGTACTAGCGGGGGTTCTGGCACAGATACGCAGTATTTT. Its translation is CASSQARTSGGSGTDTQYF.

This clonotype showed up just a few times. One base away lies a much larger clone, so this may be a sequencing read error. The V call is TRBV20-1, the J call TRBJ2-5; D unclear. The J call may be incorrect, as the DNA end agrees better with TRBJ2-7. The CDR3 loop spans 11 amino acids. Germline CDR1 reads DFQATT; CDR2 reads SNEGSKA (reference sequence). The chain's CDR3 is CRARLKDEQYF. The CDR3 DNA reads TGCAGGGCTAGATTAAAGGACGAGCAGTACTTC.

Worth noting for this clonotype: A much larger clone is a single base away; this may be a read error. The genes are TRBV5-1 and TRBJ2-7; D assignment may be TRBD1 or TRBD2 (5 bases each). Trimming removed 3 bases from V and 5 bases from J, with 15 bases in between. This CDR3 region has 14 residues. Germline CDR1 SGHRS, CDR2 YFSETQ. The CDR3 sequence is CASSWDPGRDEQYF. CDR3 sequence (DNA): TGCGCCAGCAGCTGGGACCCGGGTAGGGACGAGCAGTACTTC.

This chain links TRBV29-1 with TRBJ1-1; D may be TRBD1 (5 bases). Trimming took 7 bases from V and 0 from J, leaving 9 bases between them. This CDR3 contains 12 residues. Germline CDR1 is SQVTM and CDR2 is ANQGSEA. CDR3 DNA sequence: TGCAGCGCCCGGACACTGAACACTGAAGCTTTCTTT. Translating gives CSARTLNTEAFF.

This clonotype was detected many times. The chain carries TRBV27 and TRBJ2-7; 11 nucleotides line up with TRBD2. Germline V gene lookup returns CDR1 MNHEY and CDR2 SMNVEV (reference sequence). Trimming removed 4 bases from V and 3 bases from J; junction bases left unmatched: 5. The CDR3 sequence is 15 residues long. DNA for the CDR3: TGTGCCAGCAGTTCTCTGGGACTAGCGGACTACGAGCAGTACTTC. Translation gives CASSSLGLADYEQYF.